These T cell receptor beta chains were read from a single sample in a study of T-cell memory formation after mild COVID-19. TCRdb reprocessed the 5' RACE reads with MiXCR, giving one entry per CDR3 protein. Among 190,000 or so distinct CDR3 sequences, about a fifth were seen once, and the ten largest hold roughly 24%. The sample taken for sequencing was PBMCs or a T cell subset sorted from them (not recorded which). These TCRs come from an adult woman who had mild COVID-19 (a few samples of this study predate the infection). Cell type and time point are not known. Each CDR3 is given with its conserved first and last residue. A D gene is named only where the DNA matches it firmly. Not all rows give a size; the values are once, few, many and, for expanded clones, a class.

TRBJ2-7,.,.,TRBV20-1,TGCAGTGCTAGAGAGGGGAGCGGCAACTACGAGCAGTACTTC,CSAREGSGNYEQYF
TRBJ2-1,many,.,TRBV7-7,TGTGCCAGCAGCTTAGACAGGAGCTCCTACAATGAGCAGTTCTTC,CASSLDRSSYNEQFF
TRBJ2-1,once,TRBD2,TRBV12-3/TRBV12-4,TGTGCCAGCAGGAAGGGACTAGCGGGCAACTACAATGAGCAGTTCTTC,CASRKGLAGNYNEQFF
TRBJ1-1,.,.,TRBV20-1,TGCAGTGCTAGAACAGGGCGACAGGACACTGAAGCTTTCTTT,CSARTGRQDTEAFF
TRBJ2-2,few,.,TRBV7-6,TGTGCCAGCAGCTCTTCCCCTGGGGCCGGGGAGCTGTTTTTT,CASSSSPGAGELFF
TRBJ2-7,few,TRBD1,TRBV27,TGTGCCAGCAGCACGGGGACAGGGGGCTACGAGCAGTACTTC,CASSTGTGGYEQYF
TRBJ1-1,.,.,TRBV5-1,TGCGCCAGCAGCTTGGTTCAGGCGGGGGTTGAAGCTTTCTTT,CASSLVQAGVEAFF
TRBJ2-7,.,.,TRBV9,TGTGCCAGCAGCGTAGTGGCTAGCGATCCCTACGAGCAGTACTTC,CASSVVASDPYEQYF
TRBJ1-1,.,.,TRBV19,TGTGCCAGTAGTCCGGGTTGGAACACTGAAGCTTTCTTT,CASSPGWNTEAFF
TRBJ2-1,.,.,TRBV24-1,TGTGCCACCAGTGGGGCAGGGAGGGAGCAGTTCTTC,CATSGAGREQFF
TRBJ2-3,.,.,TRBV4-1,TGCGCCAGCAGCCAAGTGGTGGACAACCGGGGGGATACGCAGTATTTT,CASSQVVDNRGDTQYF
TRBJ2-7,.,TRBD1,TRBV10-3,TGTGCCATCGGGACAGGGGTACACGAGCAGTACTTC,CAIGTGVHEQYF
TRBJ1-1,few,.,TRBV29-1,TGCAGCGGCGGGGGGTACACTGAAGCTTTCTTT,CSGGGYTEAFF
TRBJ2-7,many,TRBD2,TRBV9,TGTGCCAGCAGCGCAACACCGGGACTAGCCTACGAGCAGTACTTC,CASSATPGLAYEQYF
TRBJ1-2,.,.,TRBV5-8,TGTGCCAGCAGCTTGGTAGCGGCTAACTATGGCTACACCTTC,CASSLVAANYGYTF
TRBJ1-2,.,.,TRBV4-1,TGCGCCAGCAGCCAAGATCGGGGGTACTATGGCTACACCTTC,CASSQDRGYYGYTF
TRBJ2-5,.,.,TRBV7-6,TGTGCCAGCAGCCGCGGCATTCAAGAGACCCAGTACTTC,CASSRGIQETQYF
TRBJ1-5,few,.,TRBV5-1,TGCGCCAGCAGCTTAGGGACAAATAGCAATCAGCCCCAGCATTTT,CASSLGTNSNQPQHF
TRBJ1-5,.,.,TRBV20-1,TGCAGTGCTAGCTTGCATAGCAATCAGCCCCAGCATTTT,CSASLHSNQPQHF
TRBJ1-3,.,.,TRBV29-1,TGCAGCGTTCAACAGGGTCGGGACACCATATATTTT,CSVQQGRDTIYF
TRBJ2-5,few,TRBD2,TRBV15,TGTGCCACCAGCAGAGTAGCGGGACCCCAAGAGACCCAGTACTTC,CATSRVAGPQETQYF
TRBJ2-5,few,.,TRBV5-1,TGCGCCAGCAGCCGCGGGCGATCCGAGGGGGAAGAGACCCAGTACTTC,CASSRGRSEGEETQYF
TRBJ2-1,few,.,TRBV24-1,TGTGCCACCAGTCAGCCCTACGGATCCGGGCATGAGCAGTTCTTC,CATSQPYGSGHEQFF
TRBJ2-7,few,TRBD2,TRBV3-1,TGTGCCAGCAGCCCTTCGGCGGGAGGGCCTCAGTGGAAGTACTTC,CASSPSAGGPQWKYF
TRBJ2-5,few,.,TRBV7-6,TGTGCCAGCAGCGACCCGGCGGGGATCCAAGAGACCCAGTACTTC,CASSDPAGIQETQYF
TRBJ2-7,.,.,TRBV13,TGTGCCAGCAGCTTCGTTGGGGGTCGGAACGAGCAGTACTTC,CASSFVGGRNEQYF
TRBJ2-7,few,.,TRBV14,TGTGCCAGCAGCCAAGATGCTGTTGACTACGAGCAGTACTTC,CASSQDAVDYEQYF
TRBJ2-3,.,.,TRBV12-3/TRBV12-4,TGTGCCAGCAGCTTCCTTGGGGATACGCAGTATTTT,CASSFLGDTQYF
TRBJ2-7,.,.,TRBV5-1,TGCGCCAGCAGCTTGGGATGGGGGACCAGCTCCTACGAGCAGTACTTC,CASSLGWGTSSYEQYF
TRBJ2-3,.,TRBD2,TRBV15,TGTGCCACCAGCAGAGACGGGACCCATAGCGGGGGCACAGATACGCAGTATTTT,CATSRDGTHSGGTDTQYF
TRBJ1-1,.,TRBD1,TRBV9,TGTGCCAGCAGCGTAGGGGACAGTTTGAACACTGAAGCTTTCTTT,CASSVGDSLNTEAFF
TRBJ2-3,.,.,TRBV28,TGTGCCAGCAGTGTGGAGAGAGAGACAGATACGCAGTATTTT,CASSVERETDTQYF
TRBJ2-1,few,.,TRBV20-1,TGCAGTGCTAGGCCATCAGATCATGAGCAGTTCTTC,CSARPSDHEQFF
TRBJ1-2,.,.,TRBV5-1,TGCGCCAGCAGACAATCGACAGACTATGGCTACACCTTC,CASRQSTDYGYTF
TRBJ2-7,.,.,TRBV7-9,TGTGCCAGCAGCTCCGCCGTCAACGAGCAGTACTTC,CASSSAVNEQYF
TRBJ2-7,.,TRBD2,TRBV6-5,TGTGCCAGCAGTTACGGAGCGGGAGGGCCTAAGAGAACCTACGAGCAGTACTTC,CASSYGAGGPKRTYEQYF
TRBJ1-2,.,.,TRBV7-2,TGTGCCAGCAGCCCCATTAGGGACGCCGGGTGGGGCTACACCTTC,CASSPIRDAGWGYTF
TRBJ2-6,.,.,TRBV4-3,TGCGCCAGCAGCCCGGACAGTAGCTCTGGGGCCAACGTCCTGACTTTC,CASSPDSSSGANVLTF
TRBJ2-3,.,.,TRBV29-1,TGCAGCGTTTCGGCAGGGGTCATCACAGATACGCAGTATTTT,CSVSAGVITDTQYF
TRBJ1-1,few,.,TRBV29-1,TGCAGCGTTGAAGACCTGAACACTGAAGCTTTCTTT,CSVEDLNTEAFF
TRBJ2-7,many,.,TRBV2,TGTGCCAGCCTTCTAGCATTAGGTTACGAGCAGTACTTC,CASLLALGYEQYF
TRBJ1-5,.,.,TRBV21-1,TGTGCCAGAGGCCAGGAGGACGGCGGGCAGCCCCAGCATTTT,CARGQEDGGQPQHF
TRBJ1-1,.,.,TRBV15,TGTGCCACCAGCAGAGAGGAGAACACTGAAGCTTTCTTT,CATSREENTEAFF
TRBJ2-1,few,.,TRBV9,TGTGCCAGCAGCTTCCCCCTTGGGGGAAATGAGCAGTTCTTC,CASSFPLGGNEQFF
TRBJ2-7,few,.,TRBV7-9,TGTGCCAGCACAAATGCCTACGAGCAGTACTTC,CASTNAYEQYF
TRBJ1-1,few,.,TRBV18,TGTGCCAGTCGCGACGGTGAGGCAAACACTGAAGCTTTCTTT,CASRDGEANTEAFF
TRBJ2-3,.,.,TRBV7-8,TGTGCCAGCAGCTTCGGACGGAGGGATACGCAGTATTTT,CASSFGRRDTQYF
TRBJ2-7,.,.,TRBV20-1,TGCAGTGCTACTGAACGGGACCCAGCCATCTACGAGCAGTACTTC,CSATERDPAIYEQYF
TRBJ2-5,.,.,TRBV7-3,TGTGCCAGCAGCTGGGCTCTAGGTGAGACCCAGTACTTC,CASSWALGETQYF
TRBJ2-7,few,TRBD2,TRBV7-2,TGTGCCAGCAGCTTAGCGGGGGGGACTCCTTCGCCTCAGTACTTC,CASSLAGGTPSPQYF
TRBJ2-7,.,TRBD1,TRBV6-5,TGTGCCAGCAGTTACTCGGACAGGGAAGGCTACGAGCAGTACTTC,CASSYSDREGYEQYF
TRBJ1-1,.,.,TRBV7-9,TGTGCCAGCAGCCTACTTTTTAAGGAAGCTTTCTTT,CASSLLFKEAFF
TRBJ2-3,.,TRBD2,TRBV7-9,TGTGCCAGCAGCTTAACGCGGGAGTTAAGCACAGATACGCAGTATTTT,CASSLTRELSTDTQYF
TRBJ1-5,.,TRBD1,TRBV20-1,TGCAGTGCTTCTTCTGGACAGGGTGTTCAGCCCCAGCATTTT,CSASSGQGVQPQHF